The sequence of this T cell receptor beta chain was determined in a study of control samples from healthy donors and cancer patients. TCRdb's copy holds only in-frame clones and misses some; the assay was immunoSEQ multiplex PCR. The profile shows around 41,000 clones, around 94% of them singletons. The CDR3 spans 16 residues. The germline V gene encodes CDR1 LNHDA and CDR2 SQIVND (reference sequence). Germline trimming cut 5 bases from V and 0 bases from J; bases unmatched to any gene: 6. This rearrangement joins TRBV19 to TRBJ2-2, with 7 bases aligning to TRBD2. Specimen: blood. The origin of this receptor is a man between 60 and 70 years old in good health. CDR3 in DNA: TGTGCCAGTAGTCTACCGGGAGGACCGAACACCGGGGAGCTGTTTTTT. Translated, it gives CASSLPGGPNTGELFF.